These 27 T cell receptor beta chains came from one sample sequenced in a study of blood T cell repertoires in COVID-19. Sequenced by immunoSEQ multiplex PCR; TCRdb stores in-frame clones only, minus some. The sample includes around 50,000 clones, over 80% of them seen just once. The sample was peripheral blood. All receptors come from a man aged 55 to 70 with acute or convalescent COVID-19.

V usage is TRBV11-3 and J usage is TRBJ1-1; 8 nucleotides line up with TRBD1. Trimming at V came to 5 bases and at J to 0 bases, leaving 2 bases not matched to a gene. The CDR3 loop spans 14 amino acids. Germline V gene data show CDR1 as SGHNT and CDR2 as YENEEA. CDR3 sequence reads: CASSLGQVNTEAFF. The CDR3 DNA follows: TGTGCCAGCAGCCTGGGACAGGTGAACACTGAAGCTTTCTTT.

V and J are TRBV7-2 and TRBJ1-5, with D possibly being TRBD1 (5 bases). V was trimmed by 5 bases and J by 2 bases, leaving 13 bases between them. The CDR3 runs 15 residues. The germline V gene encodes CDR1 SGHTA and CDR2 FQGNSA. CDR3 nucleotide sequence: TGTGCCAGCAGCGTCGCACGGGGGGGCAATCAGCCCCAGCATTTT. It translates to CASSVARGGNQPQHF.

The chain couples TRBV19 to TRBJ2-2; no firm D call. Germline CDR1 and CDR2: LNHDA and SQIVND (reference sequence). The V end lost 3 bases, the J end lost 6 bases, and 14 bases lay between the germline ends. The CDR3 runs 15 residues. The CDR3 spells CASSIRVYPPGELFF. The DNA for the CDR3 is TGTGCCAGTAGTATTAGAGTCTATCCTCCCGGGGAGCTGTTTTTT.

The rearrangement uses TRBV19 and TRBJ2-2; maybe TRBD1 (5 bases). Looked up from germline, CDR1 is LNHDA and CDR2 is SQIVND (reference sequence). This CDR3 is built from 15 residues. V was pared by 3 bases and J by 0 bases, with 8 bases between. CDR3 in amino acids: CASSIQGSNTGELFF. CDR3 nucleotides: TGTGCCAGTAGTATCCAGGGATCGAACACCGGGGAGCTGTTTTTT.

The chain carries TRBV28 and TRBJ1-5; D gene ambiguous. This CDR3 has 14 residues. The germline V gene encodes CDR1 MDHEN and CDR2 SYDVKM. V shed 3 bases and J shed 7 bases, with 13 bases lying between them. The CDR3 spells CASSFFSGQQPQHF. The CDR3 region has the DNA TGTGCCAGCAGTTTTTTCTCGGGTCAACAGCCCCAGCATTTT.

The chain recombines TRBV4-1 with TRBJ1-5; the D gene is possibly TRBD1 (5 bases). V lost 0 bases, J lost 6 bases, and 12 bases lay in between. Germline CDR1 MGHRA, CDR2 YSYEKL. This CDR3 has 15 residues. CDR3 nucleotides: TGCGCCAGCAGCCAAGATCAGGGCGGGAGTCAGCCCCAGCATTTT. This codes for CASSQDQGGSQPQHF.

With regard to this clone: The germline gene is not matched at one end of the junction; a read error may be the cause. The chain combines TRBV2 with TRBJ2-7; weak D call: TRBD1 (6 bases). From germline, CDR1 is SNHLY and CDR2 FYNNEI. This CDR3 is 13 amino acids long. CDR3 sequence reads: CASSLGPAAGDCF. The DNA for the CDR3 is TGTGCCAGCAGTTTAGGGCCGGCGGCAGGGGATTGCTTC.

This clone occurred a few times. The chain recombines TRBV7-9 with TRBJ2-7; 10 bases line up with TRBD2. The length of the CDR3 is 19 residues. The germline CDR1 and CDR2 sequences are SEHNR and FQNEAQ (reference sequence). J was trimmed by 3 bases and V by 5 bases; bases with no gene match: 19. Written as DNA, the CDR3 is TGTGCCAGCAGCCTCGGCCAGGGACACTTAGCGGGAGGACTCTACGAGCAGTACTTC. It translates to CASSLGQGHLAGGLYEQYF.

The chain has TRBV28 and TRBJ2-2; tentative D call: TRBD2 (5 bases). Germline V CDR1 and CDR2: MDHEN, SYDVKM. The CDR3 length is 13 residues. Deletions cut 3 bases from V and 5 bases from J, with 7 bases between. The CDR3 spells CASSLTGTGELFF. In DNA form, the CDR3 reads TGTGCCAGCAGTTTGACGGGAACCGGGGAGCTGTTTTTT.

The V call is TRBV12-3 or TRBV12-4, the J call TRBJ1-2, with no clear D. The ends were cut back, 4 bases at V and 4 bases at J, with 4 bases in the middle. CDR3 length: 11 amino acids. The CDR3 DNA reads as TGTGCCAGCAGTTCGAGCTATGGCTACACCTTC. Translation: CASSSSYGYTF.

The gene calls are TRBV28 and TRBJ1-5; tentative D call: TRBD1 (6 bases). Germline V gene lookup returns CDR1 MDHEN and CDR2 SYDVKM. Trimming left V 6 bases short and J 6 bases short, with 18 bases between. There are 15 residues in the CDR3. This chain's CDR3 is CASRTDRSRVQPQHF. Here the CDR3 DNA reads TGTGCCAGCAGAACCGACAGGTCAAGGGTTCAGCCCCAGCATTTT.

In nucleotides, the CDR3 is TGTGCCAGCAGCTCACCGGGACTAGCGGGAGGAAGTGAGCAGTTCTTC. It encodes CASSSPGLAGGSEQFF. The chain joins TRBV5-4 to TRBJ2-1; 15 nucleotides align to TRBD2. V gave up 3 bases and J gave up 9 bases; unmatched junction bases: 7. The germline V gene encodes CDR1 SGHNT and CDR2 YYREEE (reference sequence). There are 16 residues in the CDR3.

This clone has a handful of counts. V and J are TRBV5-5 and TRBJ2-7; 11 nucleotides agree with TRBD2. CDR3 length: 16 amino acids. The trim removed 4 bases at V and 0 bases at J, leaving 6 bases unmatched. Germline V CDR1 and CDR2: SGHKS, YYEKEE (reference sequence). The CDR3: CASSPRLAGSSYEQYF. In DNA form, the CDR3 reads TGTGCCAGCAGCCCCAGACTAGCGGGAAGCTCCTACGAGCAGTACTTC.

V usage is TRBV11-1 and J usage is TRBJ1-1; D is undetermined. Germline V gene sequence: CDR1 SGHAT, CDR2 FQDESV (reference sequence). The CDR3 has 14 residues. V shed 5 bases and J shed 4 bases, with 14 bases lying between them. The CDR3 region has the DNA TGTGCCAGCAGCCGCGCGGGGAGGATCACTGAAGCTTTCTTT. Translating gives CASSRAGRITEAFF.

The chain is built from TRBV5-1 and TRBJ2-7; no reliable D call. The CDR3 contains 15 residues. V lost 1 base and J 4 bases, leaving 15 bases between the germline ends. Germline V gene sequence: CDR1 SGHRS, CDR2 YFSETQ. CDR3 in amino acids: CASSLSLGVSYEQYF. DNA of the CDR3: TGCGCCAGCAGCTTGTCCCTCGGAGTATCATACGAGCAGTACTTC.

V and J are TRBV9 and TRBJ1-4; D is undetermined. Deletions cut 2 bases from V and 0 bases from J, with 14 bases between. Per germline, CDR1 SGDLS and CDR2 YYNGEE. The length of the CDR3 is 17 residues. The CDR3 reads CASSVYSQVTTNEKLFF. In DNA form, the CDR3 reads TGTGCCAGCAGCGTCTACTCCCAGGTGACAACTAATGAAAAACTGTTTTTT. The complete variable domain, with remaining parts taken from reference TRBV9 and TRBJ1-4, reads DSGVTQTPKHLITATGQRVTLRCSPRSGDLSVYWYQQSLDQGLQFLIQYYNGEERAKGNILERFSAQQFPDLHSELNLSSLELGDSALYFCASSVYSQVTTNEKLFFGSGTQLSVL.

This clone was seen a single time. The rearrangement uses TRBV28 and TRBJ2-5; TRBD1 might be the D (5 bases). The ends were cut back, 5 bases at V and 1 base at J, with 14 bases in the middle. Germline V gene sequence: CDR1 MDHEN, CDR2 SYDVKM. The CDR3 totals 15 residues. The CDR3, as DNA: TGTGCCAGCAGTAGGAGTGGTAGGGGCCAAGAGACCCAGTACTTC. Its translation: CASSRSGRGQETQYF.

CDR3 sequence: CATGLERTLNIAKNIQYF. The CDR3 DNA sequence: TGTGCCACCGGTCTAGAAAGAACGCTTAACATAGCCAAAAACATTCAGTACTTC. This sequence joins TRBV15 and TRBJ2-4; D uncertain. There are 18 residues in the CDR3. With 8 bases removed from V and 0 bases from J, the gap between germline ends came to 23 bases. Germline V gene data show CDR1 as LNHNV and CDR2 as YYDKDF (reference sequence).

The chain has TRBV4-3 and TRBJ2-1; weak D call: TRBD2 (6 bases). Germline CDR1 LGHNA, CDR2 YSLEER. Trimming cost V 0 bases and J 12 bases, with 15 bases left between them. The CDR3 sequence is 14 residues long. The CDR3 region is CASSQDRVVGGQFF. CDR3 bases: TGCGCCAGCAGCCAAGACAGGGTCGTGGGAGGGCAGTTCTTC.

This chain joins TRBV9 and TRBJ2-1; D is uncertain. V was trimmed by 0 bases and J by 2 bases, leaving 6 bases between them. There are 14 residues in the CDR3. The germline V gene encodes CDR1 SGDLS and CDR2 YYNGEE. Here the CDR3 reads CASSVGRTYNEQFF. CDR3 DNA: TGTGCCAGCAGCGTAGGCAGGACCTACAATGAGCAGTTCTTC.

The chain has TRBV6-1 and TRBJ1-5; the match to TRBD1 covers 10 bases. This CDR3 is built from 15 residues. CDR1 is MNHNS, CDR2 SASEGT, per germline. V dropped 7 bases and J dropped 6; count of bases not matched to a gene: 9. The CDR3 here is CASTPTGGSVQPQHF. CDR3 nucleotides: TGTGCCAGCACCCCGACAGGGGGCTCGGTTCAGCCCCAGCATTTT.

The J gene is TRBJ1-4, the V gene TRBV4-1; 10 positions match TRBD1. CDR1 and CDR2 from the germline V gene are MGHRA and YSYEKL. Unmatched junction bases numbered 7, after V lost 6 bases and J lost 0 bases. This CDR3 is built from 17 residues. The CDR3 reads CASRSPGQGSTNEKLFF. DNA for the CDR3: TGCGCCAGCAGAAGCCCGGGACAGGGGTCAACTAATGAAAAACTGTTTTTT.

The chain joins TRBV7-9 to TRBJ1-1, with D perhaps TRBD1 (6 bases). The CDR3 consists of 13 residues. V was pared by 5 bases and J by 10 bases, with 17 bases between. Germline V CDR1 and CDR2: SEHNR, FQNEAQ (reference sequence). This chain's CDR3 is CASSPRGGAGAFF. CDR3 coding DNA: TGTGCCAGCAGCCCAAGGGGGGGTGCAGGAGCTTTCTTT.

The chain is built from TRBV6-5 and TRBJ2-7; 11 bases map to TRBD2. This CDR3 is built from 15 residues. Losses at the gene ends were 7 bases for V and 3 bases for J; bases not matched to a gene: 8. From germline, CDR1 is MNHEY and CDR2 SVGAGI. In nucleotides, the CDR3 is TGTGCCAGCACCACAACTAGCGGGAGAAGCTACGAGCAGTACTTC. Protein product: CASTTTSGRSYEQYF.

The rearrangement links TRBV19 to TRBJ2-3; D possibly corresponds to TRBD1 (6 bases). There are 13 residues in the CDR3. Germline assignment: CDR1 LNHDA and CDR2 SQIVND (reference sequence). V gave up 6 bases and J gave up 0 bases, with 7 bases separating them. The CDR3 here is CASRTGSTDTQYF. The CDR3 DNA reads TGTGCCAGTAGGACAGGTAGCACAGATACGCAGTATTTT.

The chain couples TRBV7-9 to TRBJ1-4; no clear D gene. The CDR3 contains 15 residues. CDR1 and CDR2 from the germline V gene are SEHNR and FQNEAQ (reference sequence). V was trimmed by 3 bases and J by 6 bases, leaving 14 bases between them. CDR3 bases: TGTGCCAGCAGCTTTGTCGGGTCCTCAGATGAAAAACTGTTTTTT. Amino acid sequence: CASSFVGSSDEKLFF.

The CDR3 region has the DNA TGTGCCAGCAGTTTACCGGGAGTCTACGAGCAGTACTTC. Translation: CASSLPGVYEQYF. The chain couples TRBV28 to TRBJ2-7; TRBD2 is a possible D gene (6 bases). Deletions cut 2 bases from V and 3 bases from J, with 8 bases between. Germline assignment: CDR1 MDHEN and CDR2 SYDVKM. The CDR3 has 13 residues. The full variable domain, in which reference TRBV28 and TRBJ2-7 provide the parts outside the CDR3, is DVKVTQSSRYLVKRTGEKVFLECVQDMDHENMFWYRQDPGLGLRLIYFSYDVKMKEKGDIPEGYSVSREKKERFSLILESASTNQTSMYLCASSLPGVYEQYFGPGTRLTVT.